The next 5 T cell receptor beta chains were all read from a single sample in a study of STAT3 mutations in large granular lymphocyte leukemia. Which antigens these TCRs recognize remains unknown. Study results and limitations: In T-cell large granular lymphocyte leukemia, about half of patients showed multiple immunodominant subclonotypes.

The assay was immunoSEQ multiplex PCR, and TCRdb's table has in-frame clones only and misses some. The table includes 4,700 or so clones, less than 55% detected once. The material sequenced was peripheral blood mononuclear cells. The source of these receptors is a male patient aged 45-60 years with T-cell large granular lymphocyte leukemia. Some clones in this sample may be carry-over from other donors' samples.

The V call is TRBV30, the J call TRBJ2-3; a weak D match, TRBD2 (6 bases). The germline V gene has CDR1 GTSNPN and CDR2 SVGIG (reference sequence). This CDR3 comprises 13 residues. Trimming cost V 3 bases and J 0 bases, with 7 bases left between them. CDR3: CAWSGGSTDTQYF. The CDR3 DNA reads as TGTGCCTGGAGCGGGGGTAGCACAGATACGCAGTATTTT.

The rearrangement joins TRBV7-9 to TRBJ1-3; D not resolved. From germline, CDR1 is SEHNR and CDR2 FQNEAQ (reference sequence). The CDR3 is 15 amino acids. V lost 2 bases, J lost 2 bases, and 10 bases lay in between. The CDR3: CASSLRPDPGNTIYF. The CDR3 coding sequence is TGTGCCAGCAGCTTACGCCCGGACCCTGGAAACACCATATATTTT.

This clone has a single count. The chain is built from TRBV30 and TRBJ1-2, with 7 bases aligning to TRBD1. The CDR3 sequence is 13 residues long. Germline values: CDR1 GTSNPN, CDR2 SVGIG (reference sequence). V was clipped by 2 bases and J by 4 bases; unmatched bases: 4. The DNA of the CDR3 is TGTGCCTGGAGTTTTCGACAGGGCTATGGCTACACCTTC. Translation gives CAWSFRQGYGYTF.

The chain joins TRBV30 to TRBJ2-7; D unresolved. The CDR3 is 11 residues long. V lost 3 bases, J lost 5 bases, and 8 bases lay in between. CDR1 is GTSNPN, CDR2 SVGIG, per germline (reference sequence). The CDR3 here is CAWRDIHEQYF. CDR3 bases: TGTGCCTGGAGAGACATCCACGAGCAGTACTTC.

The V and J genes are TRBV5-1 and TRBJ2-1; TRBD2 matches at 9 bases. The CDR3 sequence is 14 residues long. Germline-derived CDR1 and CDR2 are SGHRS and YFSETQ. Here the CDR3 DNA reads TGCCTTAGCGGGAGCTTAGATCCGTCCAATGAGCAGTTCTTC. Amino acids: CLSGSLDPSNEQFF.